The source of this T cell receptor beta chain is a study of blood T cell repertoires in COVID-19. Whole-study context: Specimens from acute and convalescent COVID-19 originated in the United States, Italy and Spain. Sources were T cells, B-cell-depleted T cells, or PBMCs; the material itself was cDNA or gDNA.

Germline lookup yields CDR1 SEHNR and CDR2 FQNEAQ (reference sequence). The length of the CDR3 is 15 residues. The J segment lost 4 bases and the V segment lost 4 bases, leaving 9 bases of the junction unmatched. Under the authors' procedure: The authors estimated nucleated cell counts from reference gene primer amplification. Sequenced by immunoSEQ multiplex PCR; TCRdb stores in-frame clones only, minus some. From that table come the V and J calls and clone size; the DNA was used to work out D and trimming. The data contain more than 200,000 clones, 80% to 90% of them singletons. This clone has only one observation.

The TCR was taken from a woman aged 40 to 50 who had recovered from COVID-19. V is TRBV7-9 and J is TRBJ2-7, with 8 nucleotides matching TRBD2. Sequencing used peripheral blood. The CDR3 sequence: CASSSTGTSFYEQYF. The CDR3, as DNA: TGTGCCAGCAGCTCAACCGGGACTAGTTTTTACGAGCAGTACTTC.